Listed below are T cell receptor beta chains from one sample, sequenced in a study of T cells after yellow fever vaccination. TCRdb used MiXCR to reprocess the 5' RACE reads, holding one entry per CDR3 protein. Among 550,000 or so distinct CDR3 sequences, under 25% were seen once, and the ten largest hold roughly an eighth. Source: PBMCs, taken 15 days after the yellow fever booster vaccination. The receptors were sampled from a man aged 25 to 40 who received the YFV17D yellow fever vaccine. Each CDR3 is given without its conserved first and last residue. Fields, in order: V gene, J gene, CDR3 protein.

>TRBV13|TRBJ1-1
ASSLWRVNTEAF
>TRBV7-9|TRBJ1-1
ASSHGDRMNTEAF
>TRBV6-5|TRBJ2-1
ASSLLGGGYNEQF
>TRBV12-3/TRBV12-4|TRBJ2-7
ASSTDPYEQY
>TRBV12-3/TRBV12-4|TRBJ2-2
ASSSVGLAGVGELF
>TRBV12-3/TRBV12-4|TRBJ2-1
ASSFSGSTLILNNEQF
>TRBV19|TRBJ2-3
ASTNRLAGADTQY
>TRBV5-1|TRBJ2-5
ASSLRRQFQETQY
>TRBV18|TRBJ2-2
ASSPGPANTGELF
>TRBV14|TRBJ1-1
ASSQFREAEAF
>TRBV11-1|TRBJ1-4
ASSLNTGTGAGTTNEKLF
>TRBV28|TRBJ2-5
ASSGQLRGETQY
>TRBV5-4|TRBJ2-3
ASSTQPLGTDTQY
>TRBV5-1|TRBJ2-1
ASSSDSSYNEQF
>TRBV5-4|TRBJ2-1
ASSLELSGDNEQF
>TRBV4-1|TRBJ1-2
ASSQEPDGYT
>TRBV7-2|TRBJ2-2
ASSLVKSGELF
>TRBV5-1|TRBJ2-7
ASTGDSSYEQY
>TRBV20-1|TRBJ2-1
SARDDHHNEQF
>TRBV7-2|TRBJ2-7
ASSLAGTETYEQY
>TRBV20-1|TRBJ1-1
SALTGEPEAF
>TRBV20-1|TRBJ1-1
SASASLRAEAF
>TRBV3-1|TRBJ2-5
ASSHTTSGSWQETQY
>TRBV5-1|TRBJ2-1
ASSLEREQF
>TRBV2|TRBJ1-2
ASSPGTGLAYGYT
>TRBV25-1|TRBJ2-1
ASSEGTYNEQF
>TRBV12-3/TRBV12-4|TRBJ1-2
ASSSRDYKE
>TRBV2|TRBJ2-5
ASRASGGEETQY
>TRBV19|TRBJ1-1
AISPGPLNTEAF
>TRBV9|TRBJ1-1
ASSYGTRGEVF
>TRBV7-2|TRBJ1-4
ASRPEGGPTGELF
>TRBV6-2/TRBV6-3|TRBJ2-7
ASSSRGPVYEQY
>TRBV5-6|TRBJ2-7
ASSLLAGRREQY
>TRBV2|TRBJ2-2
ASSVISSGSAGELF
>TRBV27|TRBJ2-7
ASSLLGQAYEQY
>TRBV27|TRBJ1-1
ASSFTGYTEAF
>TRBV6-2/TRBV6-3|TRBJ2-2
ASSIGAAGELF
>TRBV28|TRBJ2-7
ASSSGPKTREQY
>TRBV5-1|TRBJ2-6
ASTLSGANVLT
>TRBV10-2|TRBJ2-3
ASSNLRLAGATDTQY
>TRBV12-3/TRBV12-4|TRBJ1-2
ASSSARGYGYT
>TRBV6-1|TRBJ2-1
ASTGLAENNEQF